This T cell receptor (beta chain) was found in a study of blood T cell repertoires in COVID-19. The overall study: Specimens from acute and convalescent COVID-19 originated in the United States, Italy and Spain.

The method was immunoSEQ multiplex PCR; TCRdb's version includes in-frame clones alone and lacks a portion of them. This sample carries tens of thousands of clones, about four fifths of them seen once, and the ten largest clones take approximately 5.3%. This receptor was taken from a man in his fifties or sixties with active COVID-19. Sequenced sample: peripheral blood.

The CDR3 DNA follows: TGTGCCACCAGTGAAAATAGACAGGGGGCGCAGAGCACAGATACGCAGTATTTT. It is translated as CATSENRQGAQSTDTQYF. The V call is TRBV24-1, the J call TRBJ2-3, with 10 bases fitting TRBD1. Germline CDR1 reads KGHDR; CDR2 reads SFDVKD. The ends lost 4 bases at V and 0 bases at J; junction bases unmatched: 9. This CDR3 is 18 amino acids long.